The 32 T cell receptor beta chains reported below all come from one sample, sequenced in a study of T cell responses to AZD1222 COVID-19 vaccine. The repertoire was sequenced with immunoSEQ multiplex PCR; TCRdb's copy has only in-frame clones and lacks some. The sample has approximately 190,000 clones; roughly 93% are singletons. The material sequenced was peripheral blood, taken on day 0 of AZD1222 vaccination. The receptors derive from an adult in good health.

The rearrangement joins TRBV14 to TRBJ2-1; the D gene could be TRBD1 or TRBD2 (5 bases each). CDR1 is SGHDN and CDR2 is FVKESK in the germline V gene. The CDR3 runs 18 residues. Trimming removed 2 bases from V and 4 bases from J, with 21 bases in between. The chain's CDR3 is CASSQPGRRGAGYNEQFF. DNA for the CDR3: TGTGCCAGCAGCCAACCGGGACGGAGAGGTGCAGGGTACAATGAGCAGTTCTTC.

The chain recombines TRBV29-1 with TRBJ1-2; 9 nucleotides match TRBD1. Germline loops: CDR1 SQVTM, CDR2 ANQGSEA. The trim removed 2 bases at V and 1 base at J, leaving 5 bases unmatched. CDR3 length: 15 amino acids. The CDR3 loop is CSVELQGANNYGYTF. CDR3 coding DNA: TGCAGCGTTGAACTACAGGGGGCAAATAACTATGGCTACACCTTC.

The chain links TRBV6-6 to TRBJ1-1, with D unresolved. From germline, CDR1 is MNHNY and CDR2 SVGAGI (reference sequence). V was clipped by 10 bases and J by 4 bases, with 19 bases between them. This CDR3 region has 14 residues. DNA for the CDR3: TGTGCCACCCTGAACGAGGATTTACGCACTGAAGCTTTCTTT. Its translation is CATLNEDLRTEAFF.

The chain couples TRBV7-2 to TRBJ1-1; D not resolved. With 3 bases removed from V and 7 bases from J, the gap between germline ends came to 15 bases. The CDR3 is made up of 14 amino acids. Germline V CDR1 and CDR2: SGHTA, FQGNSA. CDR3 nucleotides: TGTGCCAGCAGCTTTTCCGGGCAGAATGGTGAAGCTTTCTTT. Protein sequence: CASSFSGQNGEAFF.

This chain connects TRBV7-8 to TRBJ1-5; D uncertain. Trimming left V 2 bases short and J 4 bases short, with 12 bases between. There are 15 residues in the CDR3. CDR1 and CDR2 from the germline V gene are SGHVS and FQNEAQ. The CDR3, as DNA: TGTGCCAGCAGCTTACCCAGCGGGCTAAATCAGCCCCAGCATTTT. Translating it yields CASSLPSGLNQPQHF.

V is TRBV5-5 and J is TRBJ2-7; D perhaps matches TRBD1 (6 bases). The germline V and J ends were trimmed by 0 bases and 0 bases, with 10 bases remaining between them. Germline assignment: CDR1 SGHKS and CDR2 YYEKEE (reference sequence). The CDR3 is 15 residues long. DNA for the CDR3: TGTGCCAGCAGCTTGGCAGGGGTTAACTCCTACGAGCAGTACTTC. This codes for CASSLAGVNSYEQYF.

The chain couples TRBV5-1 to TRBJ2-1; perhaps TRBD1 as D (6 bases). V lost 0 bases and J 0 bases, leaving 10 bases between the germline ends. The germline CDR1 and CDR2 sequences are SGHRS and YFSETQ. The CDR3 is made up of 16 amino acids. For the CDR3, the DNA is TGCGCCAGCAGCTTGGGGTTAGGGGGCTCCTACAATGAGCAGTTCTTC. Translating gives CASSLGLGGSYNEQFF.

The rearrangement uses TRBV11-2 and TRBJ1-3; D is possibly TRBD1 (5 bases). The CDR3 loop spans 18 amino acids. V lost 5 bases and J 0 bases, leaving 20 bases between the germline ends. Germline CDR1 reads SGHAT; CDR2 reads FQNNGV. CDR3 sequence: CASSPRGGTAASGNTIYF. Here the CDR3 DNA reads TGTGCCAGCAGCCCGAGGGGCGGGACGGCTGCCTCTGGAAACACCATATATTTT.

The chain links TRBV5-1 to TRBJ1-1; 9 nucleotides align to TRBD1. J gave up 3 bases and V 7 bases, and 13 bases lay outside the gene matches. This CDR3 has 16 residues. Looked up from germline, CDR1 is SGHRS and CDR2 is YFSETQ. CDR3: CASCPGTGSGDTEAFF. The CDR3 DNA follows: TGCGCCAGCTGCCCCGGGACAGGGTCGGGGGACACTGAAGCTTTCTTT. Full variable domain (remainder filled in from reference TRBV5-1 and TRBJ1-1): KAGVTQTPRYLIKTRGQQVTLSCSPISGHRSVSWYQQTPGQGLQFLFEYFSETQRNKGNFPGRFSGRQFSNSRSEMNVSTLELGDSALYLCASCPGTGSGDTEAFFGQGTRLTVV.

V is TRBV5-4 and J is TRBJ1-6, with a tentative D call TRBD1 (5 bases). From germline, CDR1 is SGHNT and CDR2 YYREEE (reference sequence). CDR3 length: 15 residues. Trimming cost V 6 bases and J 8 bases, with 18 bases left between them. The CDR3 nucleotides read TGTGCCAGCACGCGAGAGTCCGGGGCCGATTCACCCCTCCACTTT. Amino acid sequence: CASTRESGADSPLHF.

This rearrangement joins TRBV19 to TRBJ1-4; D remains ambiguous. The CDR3 is 16 residues long. The V gene's germline CDR1 is LNHDA and CDR2 SQIVND (reference sequence). Trimming removed 5 bases from V and 0 bases from J, with 13 bases in between. CDR3 nucleotides: TGTGCCAGTAGTTTCCGGGCTTCTGCAACTAATGAAAAACTGTTTTTT. This translates into CASSFRASATNEKLFF. Using reference TRBV19 and TRBJ1-4 for the parts outside the CDR3, the full variable domain is DGGITQSPKYLFRKEGQNVTLSCEQNLNHDAMYWYRQDPGQGLRLIYYSQIVNDFQKGDIAEGYSVSREKKESFPLTVTSAQKNPTAFYLCASSFRASATNEKLFFGSGTQLSVL.

The V and J genes are TRBV10-2 and TRBJ2-2; D is possibly TRBD1 (6 bases). V was cut by 4 bases and J by 3 bases, with 12 bases left in between. Germline CDR1 reads WSHSY; CDR2 reads SAAADI. The CDR3 spans 15 residues. The CDR3 DNA follows: TGCGCCAGCAGTGTGGCAGGGGAGTACACCGGGGAGCTGTTTTTT. This translates into CASSVAGEYTGELFF.

The J gene is TRBJ1-2, the V gene TRBV5-1; tentative D call: TRBD1 (5 bases). CDR1 and CDR2 from the germline V gene are SGHRS and YFSETQ. The V and J ends lost 6 bases and 2 bases respectively, with 11 bases between them. This CDR3 contains 13 residues. For the CDR3, the DNA is TGCGCCAGCAAGGGGATACTCAACTATGGCTACACCTTC. This codes for CASKGILNYGYTF.

The chain recombines TRBV5-8 with TRBJ2-1, with D possibly TRBD1 on 6 matching bases. The CDR3 has 17 amino acids. CDR1 SGHTS and CDR2 YDEGEE come from the germline V gene. With 5 bases removed from V and 2 bases from J, the gap between germline ends came to 20 bases. CDR3 sequence reads: CASRNTQGLRTYNEQFF. Written as DNA, the CDR3 is TGTGCCAGCAGGAATACACAGGGTCTAAGGACCTACAATGAGCAGTTCTTC. Full variable domain (remainder filled in from reference TRBV5-8 and TRBJ2-1): EAGVTQSPTHLIKTRGQQATLRCSPISGHTSVYWYQQALGLGLQFLLWYDEGEERNRGNFPPRFSGRQFPNYSSELNVNALELEDSALYLCASRNTQGLRTYNEQFFGPGTRLTVL.

The rearrangement joins TRBV12-1 to TRBJ2-7; the D call in the table, TRBD1, was not verified against the DNA. TRBV12-1 is noted as a pseudogene. The CDR3 is 11 residues long. CDR3 nucleotides: TGTGCCGGGGGCGGAACCTACGAGCAGTACTTC. This translates into CAGGGTYEQYF.

V and J are TRBV28 and TRBJ2-7; 11 nucleotides match TRBD2. Germline CDR1 and CDR2: MDHEN and SYDVKM. The length of the CDR3 is 16 residues. The V segment lost 5 bases and the J segment 6 bases; nucleotides outside the gene matches: 12. The CDR3: CASSPTELAGALEQYF. CDR3 sequence (DNA): TGTGCCAGCAGTCCCACCGAACTAGCGGGAGCGCTCGAGCAGTACTTC.

The chain combines TRBV10-3 with TRBJ1-1; TRBD1 matches 9 bases. Germline CDR1 reads ENHRY; CDR2 reads SYGVKD. This CDR3 region has 14 residues. Germline trimming cut 7 bases from V and 7 bases from J; bases unmatched to any gene: 10. CDR3: CAITPSPGQGEAFF. The CDR3 nucleotides are TGTGCCATCACCCCGTCACCGGGACAGGGTGAAGCTTTCTTT.

Remarks on this clone: The junction and the germline gene differ at one end; a read error may be behind it. This chain joins TRBV2 and TRBJ1-3; D might be TRBD1 (5 bases). The CDR3 has 16 amino acids. The V gene's germline CDR1 is SNHLY and CDR2 FYNNEI. DNA of the CDR3: TGTGCCAGCAGCTGGGGACCGACCGCCTCTGGAATCACCATATATTTT. It yields the protein CASSWGPTASGITIYF.

The chain combines TRBV10-3 with TRBJ2-3, with 10 bases matching TRBD2. The CDR3 consists of 18 residues. Germline CDR1 ENHRY, CDR2 SYGVKD. Losses at the gene ends were 6 bases for V and 0 bases for J; bases not matched to a gene: 12. In DNA, the CDR3 is TGTGCCATCAGCTTTGGCTTAGCGGGAGGCGCGAGCACAGATACGCAGTATTTT. Its translation is CAISFGLAGGASTDTQYF.

The chain couples TRBV6-5 to TRBJ1-1; D gene unclear. CDR1 is MNHEY, CDR2 SVGAGI, per germline. The V and J ends lost 6 bases and 10 bases respectively, with 21 bases between them. CDR3 length: 14 residues. This chain's CDR3 is CASRPNMPTRPAFF. The DNA for the CDR3 is TGTGCCAGCAGACCGAACATGCCTACGCGACCAGCTTTCTTT.

The chain links TRBV9 to TRBJ2-7, with 8 bases fitting TRBD2. CDR1 and CDR2 from the germline V gene are SGDLS and YYNGEE. Trimming took 4 bases from V and 0 from J; bases not matched to a gene: 12. The CDR3 loop spans 17 amino acids. The CDR3 region has the DNA TGTGCCAGCAGCCCTCAGGCTAGCGGGTACTTCTCCTACGAGCAGTACTTC. This translates into CASSPQASGYFSYEQYF.

The chain recombines TRBV6-5 with TRBJ1-6; D might be TRBD1 (6 bases). The V end was cut by 4 bases, the J end by 9 bases, with 13 bases between. The germline CDR1 and CDR2 sequences are MNHEY and SVGAGI. CDR3 length equals 14 residues. The CDR3 nucleotides read TGTGCCAGCAGTTCGGGGGGGGGCCTTTCACCCCTCCACTTT. Its translation: CASSSGGGLSPLHF.

The V call is TRBV14, the J call TRBJ1-1; no clear D gene. The length of the CDR3 is 13 residues. The germline CDR1 and CDR2 sequences are SGHDN and FVKESK. The ends were cut back, 4 bases at V and 0 bases at J, with 6 bases in the middle. The CDR3 here is CASSPWVNTEAFF. The CDR3 coding sequence is TGTGCCAGCAGCCCATGGGTGAACACTGAAGCTTTCTTT.

V and J are TRBV6-1 and TRBJ1-2; TRBD1 agrees at 8 bases. The CDR3 is 15 amino acids. The J segment lost 3 bases and the V segment lost 0 bases, leaving 3 bases of the junction unmatched. Germline assignment: CDR1 MNHNS and CDR2 SASEGT. The CDR3 DNA follows: TGTGCCAGCAGTGAAGCTGGACAGGGCGACTATGGCTACACCTTC. It codes for CASSEAGQGDYGYTF.

The rearrangement uses TRBV19 and TRBJ2-7; tentatively, D is TRBD2 (5 bases). The CDR3 is made up of 15 amino acids. Deletions cut 5 bases from V and 3 bases from J, with 17 bases between. Looked up from germline, CDR1 is LNHDA and CDR2 is SQIVND (reference sequence). The CDR3 region is CASSPIEGQSYEQYF. For the CDR3, the DNA is TGTGCCAGTAGTCCGATCGAGGGCCAGAGCTACGAGCAGTACTTC.

V and J are TRBV5-6 and TRBJ1-2; TRBD1 might be the D (5 bases). This CDR3 contains 15 residues. Trimming removed 1 base from V and 4 bases from J, with 14 bases in between. Germline lookup yields CDR1 SGHDT and CDR2 YYEEEE. Here the CDR3 DNA reads TGTGCCAGCAGCTTGTGGGAGGGTGGGGCCTATGGCTACACCTTC. Translation: CASSLWEGGAYGYTF.

The chain is built from TRBV5-1 and TRBJ1-1; perhaps TRBD1 as D (5 bases). Looked up from germline, CDR1 is SGHRS and CDR2 is YFSETQ. The CDR3 totals 17 residues. V lost 3 bases and J 0 bases, leaving 18 bases between the germline ends. DNA of the CDR3: TGCGCCAGCAGCTCCTCCGGGACCCCGTTCATGAACACTGAAGCTTTCTTT. Translated: CASSSSGTPFMNTEAFF.

The gene calls are TRBV28 and TRBJ2-3, with D hard to call. Trimming took off 3 bases at V and 1 base at J, with 11 bases between the two ends. The CDR3 has 15 residues. Looked up from germline, CDR1 is MDHEN and CDR2 is SYDVKM. As DNA, the CDR3 is TGTGCCAGCAGTTTCGGCTCCAGCGGCACAGATACGCAGTATTTT. The encoded protein is CASSFGSSGTDTQYF. The whole variable domain, filled in from reference TRBV28 and TRBJ2-3, reads DVKVTQSSRYLVKRTGEKVFLECVQDMDHENMFWYRQDPGLGLRLIYFSYDVKMKEKGDIPEGYSVSREKKERFSLILESASTNQTSMYLCASSFGSSGTDTQYFGPGTRLTVL.

The chain joins TRBV10-3 to TRBJ1-1, with D hard to call. Trimming stripped 3 bases from V and 6 bases from J, with 11 bases between. The CDR3 runs 13 residues. Germline CDR1 reads ENHRY; CDR2 reads SYGVKD. The CDR3 nucleotides read TGTGCCATCAGTGATGGGTCAAGGGCTGAAGCTTTCTTT. Translated: CAISDGSRAEAFF.

The chain has TRBV28 and TRBJ2-5, with D possibly being TRBD2 (5 bases). Germline-derived CDR1 and CDR2 are MDHEN and SYDVKM. V was trimmed by 5 bases and J by 1 base, leaving 8 bases between them. CDR3 length: 13 residues. CDR3 in amino acids: CASSPGSQETQYF. For the CDR3, the DNA is TGTGCCAGCAGTCCGGGGTCCCAAGAGACCCAGTACTTC.

The V and J genes are TRBV19 and TRBJ2-3; 7 bases are a match to TRBD1. Germline V CDR1 and CDR2: LNHDA, SQIVND (reference sequence). CDR3 length: 12 residues. V was clipped by 11 bases and J by 1 base; unmatched bases: 3. In DNA form, the CDR3 reads TGTGCCCCAGGGGGTGGCACAGATACGCAGTATTTT. This encodes CAPGGGTDTQYF. The full variable domain, in which reference TRBV19 and TRBJ2-3 provide the parts outside the CDR3, is DGGITQSPKYLFRKEGQNVTLSCEQNLNHDAMYWYRQDPGQGLRLIYYSQIVNDFQKGDIAEGYSVSREKKESFPLTVTSAQKNPTAFYLCAPGGGTDTQYFGPGTRLTVL.

The CDR3 region has the DNA TGTGCCAGCAGCCCCGGCGGGGGCCGGAACACCGGGGAGCTGTTTTTT. Encoded protein: CASSPGGGRNTGELFF. This rearrangement joins TRBV11-3 to TRBJ2-2; tentatively, D is TRBD2 (7 bases). The CDR3 runs to 16 residues. With 5 bases removed from V and 1 base from J, the gap between germline ends came to 14 bases. The germline V gene encodes CDR1 SGHNT and CDR2 YENEEA. Complete variable domain (other parts from reference TRBV11-3 and TRBJ2-2): EAGVVQSPRYKIIEKKQPVAFWCNPISGHNTLYWYLQNLGQGPELLIRYENEEAVDDSQLPKDRFSAERLKGVDSTLKIQPAELGDSAVYLCASSPGGGRNTGELFFGEGSRLTVL.